The present TCR beta chain was sequenced within a study of cytotoxic CD8 clonotypes in ibrutinib-treated CLL. Study information: The group held about 11 relapsed/refractory and 15 treatment-naive patients, with some 17 IGHV unmutated. After median roughly 70 months, roughly 15 stayed in remission, about 12 progressed; responses about 25 partial, 2 complete. Findings and caveats of the study: Baseline values of clonality outstripped age-matched healthy donors and followed circulating CD8+ T-cell counts. Clonality, elevated at ibrutinib response, dropped back toward baseline at progression.

About this clone itself: Its antigen is still unknown.

From germline, CDR1 is LNHDA and CDR2 SQIVND (reference sequence). The CDR3 is 14 residues long. With 5 bases clipped from V and 10 bases from J, the junction kept 10 bases outside the gene matches. The assay was immunoSEQ multiplex PCR, and TCRdb's table has in-frame clones only and misses some. The sample shows 130,000 to 150,000 clones, 79% of them seen only once. The chain combines TRBV19 with TRBJ2-1; 8 bases line up with TRBD2. The TCR sequence derives from a human donor with chronic lymphocytic leukemia. Here the sequenced sample was PBMCs, taken after 12 months of ibrutinib treatment. The CDR3 DNA sequence: TGTGCCAGTAGTCGGGGGGGGAGTGGTATAGAGCAGTTCTTC. It is translated as CASSRGGSGIEQFF. The variable domain in full, completed from reference TRBV19 and TRBJ2-1, reads DGGITQSPKYLFRKEGQNVTLSCEQNLNHDAMYWYRQDPGQGLRLIYYSQIVNDFQKGDIAEGYSVSREKKESFPLTVTSAQKNPTAFYLCASSRGGSGIEQFFGPGTRLTVL.